This TCR beta chain is drawn from a study of blood T cell repertoires in COVID-19. Profiled with immunoSEQ multiplex PCR; TCRdb holds only in-frame clones, not every one. The table lists a few hundred thousand clones, roughly 80% of them singletons, with over 4.5% in the top ten. The V gene lost 4 bases and the J gene lost 7 bases, with 17 bases spanning the gap. The germline CDR1 and CDR2 sequences are SGDLS and YYNGEE. The CDR3 covers 15 residues. The TCR was taken from a woman aged 45-65 years who had recovered from COVID-19. This sequence joins TRBV9 and TRBJ2-2; D is perhaps TRBD2 (5 bases). Material for sequencing was PBMCs or T cells enriched from blood (not recorded which). CDR3 in DNA: TGTGCCAGCAGCCCCTCGTGGAGGCCTGACGGGGAGCTGTTTTTT. This codes for CASSPSWRPDGELFF.